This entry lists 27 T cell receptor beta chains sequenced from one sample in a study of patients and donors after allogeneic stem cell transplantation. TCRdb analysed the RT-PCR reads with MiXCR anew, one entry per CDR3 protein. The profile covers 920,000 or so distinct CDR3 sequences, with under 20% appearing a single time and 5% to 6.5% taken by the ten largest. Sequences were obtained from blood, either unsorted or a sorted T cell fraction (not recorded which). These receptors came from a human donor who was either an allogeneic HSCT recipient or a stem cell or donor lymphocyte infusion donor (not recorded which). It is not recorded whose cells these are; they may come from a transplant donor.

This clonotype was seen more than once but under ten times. CDR3 in DNA: TGTGCCAGCAGCAAAGGAGGTTCGGTCAATGAGCAGTTCTTC. It yields the protein CASSKGGSVNEQFF. The V call is TRBV6-1, the J call TRBJ2-1; D perhaps matches TRBD2 (5 bases). V was shortened by 6 bases and J by 6 bases, with 15 bases between the two germline ends. Germline loops: CDR1 MNHNS, CDR2 SASEGT. This CDR3 has 14 residues.

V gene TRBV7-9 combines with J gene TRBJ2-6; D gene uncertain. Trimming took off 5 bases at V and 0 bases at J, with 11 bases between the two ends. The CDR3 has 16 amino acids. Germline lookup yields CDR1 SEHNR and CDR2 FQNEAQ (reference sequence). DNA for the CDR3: TGTGCCAGCAGCGAAAGTAGGCCCTCTGGGGCCAACGTCCTGACTTTC. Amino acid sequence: CASSESRPSGANVLTF. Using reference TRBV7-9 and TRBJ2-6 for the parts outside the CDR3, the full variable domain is DTGVSQNPRHKITKRGQNVTFRCDPISEHNRLYWYRQTLGQGPEFLTYFQNEAQLEKSRLLSDRFSAERPKGSFSTLEIQRTEQGDSAMYLCASSESRPSGANVLTFGAGSRLTVL.

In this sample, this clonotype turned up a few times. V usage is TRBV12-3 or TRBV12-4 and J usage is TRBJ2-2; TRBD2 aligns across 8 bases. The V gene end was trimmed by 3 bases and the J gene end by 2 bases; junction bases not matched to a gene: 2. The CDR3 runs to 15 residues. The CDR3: CASSFAGGNTGELFF. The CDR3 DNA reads TGTGCCAGCAGTTTCGCGGGAGGTAACACCGGGGAGCTGTTTTTT.

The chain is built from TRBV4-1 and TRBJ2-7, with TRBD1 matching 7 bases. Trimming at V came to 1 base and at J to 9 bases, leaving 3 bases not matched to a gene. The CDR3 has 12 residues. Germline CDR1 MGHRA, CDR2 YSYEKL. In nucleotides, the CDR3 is TGCGCCAGCAGCCAAGGACAGGGTGGGCAGTACTTC. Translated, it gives CASSQGQGGQYF.

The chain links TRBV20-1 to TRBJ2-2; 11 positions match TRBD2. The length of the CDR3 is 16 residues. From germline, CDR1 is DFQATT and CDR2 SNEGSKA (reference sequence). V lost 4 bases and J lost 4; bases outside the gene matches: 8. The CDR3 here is CSAKSSGGRGTGELFF. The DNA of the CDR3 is TGCAGTGCTAAATCTAGCGGGGGGCGAGGCACCGGGGAGCTGTTTTTT.

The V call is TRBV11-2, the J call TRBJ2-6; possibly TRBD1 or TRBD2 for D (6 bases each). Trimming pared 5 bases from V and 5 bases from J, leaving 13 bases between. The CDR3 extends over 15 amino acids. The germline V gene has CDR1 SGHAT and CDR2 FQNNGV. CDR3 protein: CASSRGPPWANVLTF. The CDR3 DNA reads TGTGCCAGCAGCCGGGGGCCTCCGTGGGCCAACGTCCTGACTTTC.

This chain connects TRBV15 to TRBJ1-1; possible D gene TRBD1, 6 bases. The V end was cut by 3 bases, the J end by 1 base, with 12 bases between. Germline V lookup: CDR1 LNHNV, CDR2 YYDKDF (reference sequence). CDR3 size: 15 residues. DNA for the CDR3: TGTGCCACCAGCAGGGAACAGGGCCCGAACACTGAAGCTTTCTTT. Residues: CATSREQGPNTEAFF.

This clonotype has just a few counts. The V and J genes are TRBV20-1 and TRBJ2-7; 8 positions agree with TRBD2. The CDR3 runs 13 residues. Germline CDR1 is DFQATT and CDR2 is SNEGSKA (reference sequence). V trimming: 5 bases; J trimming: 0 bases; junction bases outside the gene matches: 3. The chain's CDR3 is CSAASGPSYEQYF. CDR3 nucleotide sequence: TGCAGTGCTGCTAGCGGGCCCTCCTACGAGCAGTACTTC.

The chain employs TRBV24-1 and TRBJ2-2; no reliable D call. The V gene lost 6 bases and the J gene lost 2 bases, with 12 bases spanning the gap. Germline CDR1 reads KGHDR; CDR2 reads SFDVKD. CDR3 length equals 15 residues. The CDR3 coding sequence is TGTGCCACCAGTACCTCCAACAAAAACACCGGGGAGCTGTTTTTT. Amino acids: CATSTSNKNTGELFF.

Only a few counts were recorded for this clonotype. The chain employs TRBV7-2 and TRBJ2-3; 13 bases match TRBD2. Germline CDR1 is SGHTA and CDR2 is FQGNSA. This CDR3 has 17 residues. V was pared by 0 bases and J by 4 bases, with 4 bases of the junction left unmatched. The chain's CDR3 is CASSLAPGLAGSDTQYF. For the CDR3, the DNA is TGTGCCAGCAGCTTAGCTCCGGGACTAGCGGGGTCAGATACGCAGTATTTT. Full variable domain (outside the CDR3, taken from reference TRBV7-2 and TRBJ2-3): GAGVSQSPSNKVTEKGKDVELRCDPISGHTALYWYRQSLGQGLEFLIYFQGNSAPDKSGLPSDRFSAERTGGSVSTLTIQRTQQEDSAVYLCASSLAPGLAGSDTQYFGPGTRLTVL.

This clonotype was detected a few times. The CDR3, as DNA: TGTGCCAGCAGCCCAGACAGGGATTGGACTGAAGCTTTCTTT. Protein sequence: CASSPDRDWTEAFF. The V and J genes are TRBV11-2 and TRBJ1-1, with 7 bases matching TRBD1. Per germline, CDR1 SGHAT and CDR2 FQNNGV. The CDR3 length is 14 residues. The ends lost 5 bases at V and 5 bases at J; junction bases unmatched: 8.

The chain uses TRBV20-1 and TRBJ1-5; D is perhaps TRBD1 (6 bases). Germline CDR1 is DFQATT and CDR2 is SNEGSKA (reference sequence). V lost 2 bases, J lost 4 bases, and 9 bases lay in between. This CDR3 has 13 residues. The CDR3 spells CSARRTENQPQHF. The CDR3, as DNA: TGCAGTGCTAGACGGACAGAAAATCAGCCCCAGCATTTT.

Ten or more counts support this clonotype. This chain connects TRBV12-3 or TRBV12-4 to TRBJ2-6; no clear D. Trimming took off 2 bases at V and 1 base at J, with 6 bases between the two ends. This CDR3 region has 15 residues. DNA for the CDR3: TGTGCCAGCAGTTTACGAGAATCTGGGGCCAACGTCCTGACTTTC. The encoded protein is CASSLRESGANVLTF.

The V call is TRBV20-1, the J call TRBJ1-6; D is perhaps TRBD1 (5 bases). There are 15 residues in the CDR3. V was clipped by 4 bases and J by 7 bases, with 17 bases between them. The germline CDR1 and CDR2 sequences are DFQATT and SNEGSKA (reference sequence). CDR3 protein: CSATRGGGGNSPLHF. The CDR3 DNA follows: TGCAGTGCTACTCGTGGCGGTGGGGGGAATTCACCCCTCCACTTT.

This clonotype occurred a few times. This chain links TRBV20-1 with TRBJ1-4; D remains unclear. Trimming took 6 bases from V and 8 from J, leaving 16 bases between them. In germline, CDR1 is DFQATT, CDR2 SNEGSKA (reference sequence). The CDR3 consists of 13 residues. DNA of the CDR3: TGCAGTGCCCGTTCTGGGGTAGGAGAAAAACTGTTTTTT. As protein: CSARSGVGEKLFF.

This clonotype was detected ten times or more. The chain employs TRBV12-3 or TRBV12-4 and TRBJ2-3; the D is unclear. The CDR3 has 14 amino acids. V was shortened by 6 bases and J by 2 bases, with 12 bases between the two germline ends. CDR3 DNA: TGTGCCAGCAGCCCTAAGAGACACACAGATACGCAGTATTTT. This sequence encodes CASSPKRHTDTQYF.

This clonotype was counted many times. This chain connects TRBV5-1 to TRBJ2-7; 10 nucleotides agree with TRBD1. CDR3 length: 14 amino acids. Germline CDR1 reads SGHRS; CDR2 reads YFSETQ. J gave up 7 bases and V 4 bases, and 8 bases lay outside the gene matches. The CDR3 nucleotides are TGCGCCAGCAGCCTCGACAGGGGGCTTGGGGAGCAGTACTTC. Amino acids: CASSLDRGLGEQYF.

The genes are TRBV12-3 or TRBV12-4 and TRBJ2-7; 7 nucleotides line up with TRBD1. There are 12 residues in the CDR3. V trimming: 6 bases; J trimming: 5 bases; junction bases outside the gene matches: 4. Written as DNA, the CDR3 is TGTGCCAGCAGCGCGACAGGGCACGAGCAGTACTTC. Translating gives CASSATGHEQYF.

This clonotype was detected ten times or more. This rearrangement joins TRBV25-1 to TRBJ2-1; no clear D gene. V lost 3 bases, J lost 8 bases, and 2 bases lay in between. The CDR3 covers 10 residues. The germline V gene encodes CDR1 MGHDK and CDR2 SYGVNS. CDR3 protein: CASSEHEQFF. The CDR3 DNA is TGTGCCAGCAGTGAGCATGAGCAGTTCTTC.

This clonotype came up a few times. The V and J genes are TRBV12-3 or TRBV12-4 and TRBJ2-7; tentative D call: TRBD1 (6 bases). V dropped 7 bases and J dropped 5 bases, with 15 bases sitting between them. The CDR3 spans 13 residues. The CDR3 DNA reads TGTGCCAGCACAACAGGGCCCCCGAACGAGCAGTACTTC. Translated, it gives CASTTGPPNEQYF.

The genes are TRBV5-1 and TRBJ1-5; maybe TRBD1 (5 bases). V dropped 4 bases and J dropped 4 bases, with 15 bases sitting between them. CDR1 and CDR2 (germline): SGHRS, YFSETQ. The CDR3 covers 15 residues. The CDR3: CASSHTEGPNQPQHF. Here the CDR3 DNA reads TGCGCCAGCAGCCACACCGAGGGGCCGAATCAGCCCCAGCATTTT.

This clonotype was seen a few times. In nucleotides, the CDR3 is TGTGCCAGCAGCCCCGAACAGGGGAAGAACACTGAAGCTTTCTTT. Translated, it gives CASSPEQGKNTEAFF. The J gene is TRBJ1-1, the V gene TRBV5-5, with 7 bases that match TRBD1. This CDR3 has 15 residues. In germline, CDR1 is SGHKS, CDR2 YYEKEE (reference sequence). Germline trimming cut 4 bases from V and 1 base from J; bases unmatched to any gene: 7.

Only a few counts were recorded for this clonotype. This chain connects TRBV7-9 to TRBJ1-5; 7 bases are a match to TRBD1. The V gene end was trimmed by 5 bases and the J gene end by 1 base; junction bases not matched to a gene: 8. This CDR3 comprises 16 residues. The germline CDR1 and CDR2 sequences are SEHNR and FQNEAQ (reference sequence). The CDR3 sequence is CASSARTGQSNQPQHF. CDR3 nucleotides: TGTGCCAGCAGCGCAAGAACGGGACAGAGCAATCAGCCCCAGCATTTT. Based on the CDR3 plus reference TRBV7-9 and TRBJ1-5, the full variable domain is DTGVSQNPRHKITKRGQNVTFRCDPISEHNRLYWYRQTLGQGPEFLTYFQNEAQLEKSRLLSDRFSAERPKGSFSTLEIQRTEQGDSAMYLCASSARTGQSNQPQHFGDGTRLSIL.

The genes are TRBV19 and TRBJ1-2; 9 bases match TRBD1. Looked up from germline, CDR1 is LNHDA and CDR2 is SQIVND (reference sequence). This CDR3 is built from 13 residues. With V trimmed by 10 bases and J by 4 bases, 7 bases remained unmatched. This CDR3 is CATSRDRAYGYTF. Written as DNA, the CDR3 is TGTGCCACCTCCCGGGACAGGGCCTATGGCTACACCTTC.

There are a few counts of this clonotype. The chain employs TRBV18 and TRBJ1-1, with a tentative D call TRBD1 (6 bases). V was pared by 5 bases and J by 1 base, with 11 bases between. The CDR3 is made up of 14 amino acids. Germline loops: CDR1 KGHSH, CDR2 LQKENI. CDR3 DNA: TGTGCCAGCTCATCGCTGGGACAGAACACTGAAGCTTTCTTT. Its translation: CASSSLGQNTEAFF. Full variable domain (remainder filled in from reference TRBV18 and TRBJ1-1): NAGVMQNPRHLVRRRGQEARLRCSPMKGHSHVYWYRQLPEEGLKFMVYLQKENIIDESGMPKERFSAEFPKEGPSILRIQQVVRGDSAAYFCASSSLGQNTEAFFGQGTRLTVV.

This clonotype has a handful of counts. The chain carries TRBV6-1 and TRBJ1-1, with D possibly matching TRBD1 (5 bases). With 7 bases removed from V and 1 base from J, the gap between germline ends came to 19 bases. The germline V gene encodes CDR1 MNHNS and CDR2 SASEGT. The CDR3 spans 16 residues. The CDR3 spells CASTLLVRGGNTEAFF. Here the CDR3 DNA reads TGTGCCAGCACCCTACTCGTAAGGGGAGGGAACACTGAAGCTTTCTTT.

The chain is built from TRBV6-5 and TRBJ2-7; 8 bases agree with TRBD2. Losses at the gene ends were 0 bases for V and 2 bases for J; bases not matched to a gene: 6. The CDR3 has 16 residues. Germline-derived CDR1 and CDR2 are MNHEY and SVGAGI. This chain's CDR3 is CASSYSPGGPAYEQYF. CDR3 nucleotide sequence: TGTGCCAGCAGTTACTCTCCGGGAGGGCCAGCCTACGAGCAGTACTTC.